What follows are 29 T cell receptor beta chains derived from one specimen sequenced in a study of blood T cells in healthy people across ages. Sample-barcoded 5' priming and a J-beta primer mix drove a second PCR of about 6 to 11 cycles. TCRdb reprocessed the 5' RACE reads with MiXCR, giving one entry per CDR3 protein. Of some 1.4 million distinct CDR3 sequences in the sample, around two fifths were seen once. Sequencing was done on a sample of blood. The receptors stem from a woman aged 18-35 years in good health.

This clonotype occurred a few times. The chain has TRBV6-1 and TRBJ2-4; 9 bases line up with TRBD2. The J call may be faulty, since TRBJ2-7 better matches the DNA end. This CDR3 comprises 18 residues. Germline V gene data show CDR1 as MNHNS and CDR2 as SASEGT. The CDR3 loop is CASKGARTPAGGGYEQYF. The CDR3 DNA reads as TGTGCCAGCAAGGGGGCTCGGACCCCAGCGGGGGGCGGTTACGAGCAGTACTTC.

The CDR3 DNA is TGTGCCAGCAGCCAAGATGAGGGGGGGGCATCCGAGCAGTACTTC. This translates into CASSQDEGGASEQYF. The rearrangement links TRBV4-2 to TRBJ2-7; D might be TRBD2 (7 bases). The CDR3 is 15 amino acids. Trimming removed 0 bases at V and 6 bases at J, with 15 bases between. Germline assignment: CDR1 LGHNA and CDR2 YNFKEQ.

To note about this clonotype: A far larger clone is only one base removed, so a read error is likely. The chain combines TRBV14 with TRBJ1-1; D is uncertain. The CDR3 contains 12 residues. Germline CDR1 and CDR2: SGHDN and FVKESK. Trimming left V 4 bases short and J 1 base short, with 4 bases between. The CDR3 DNA sequence: TGTGCCAGCAGCCGGTGGAACACTGAAGCTTTCTTT. Translating it yields CASSRWNTEAFF.

This clonotype occurred once. The chain combines TRBV3-1 with TRBJ2-3; D call uncertain. V was clipped by 0 bases and J by 0 bases, with 7 bases between them. CDR1 is LGHDT, CDR2 YNNKEL, per germline (reference sequence). This CDR3 has 15 amino acids. DNA for the CDR3: TGTGCCAGCAGCCAAGATCGGCCCAGCACAGATACGCAGTATTTT. Protein: CASSQDRPSTDTQYF.

The chain has TRBV20-1 and TRBJ1-2; D is uncertain. Deletions cut 4 bases from V and 2 bases from J, with 17 bases between. This CDR3 is 15 amino acids long. CDR1 and CDR2 from the germline V gene are DFQATT and SNEGSKA (reference sequence). CDR3 loop: CSATHVDLYNYGYTF. DNA for the CDR3: TGCAGTGCTACACACGTAGACCTATACAACTATGGCTACACCTTC.

This clonotype was recorded a few times. This chain links TRBV6-6 with TRBJ1-5; D is uncertain. This CDR3 has 13 residues. The germline V and J ends were trimmed by 6 bases and 4 bases, with 10 bases remaining between them. The germline CDR1 and CDR2 sequences are MNHNY and SVGAGI (reference sequence). CDR3 amino acids: CASRIDGNQPQHF. The DNA of the CDR3 is TGTGCCAGCAGGATAGACGGGAATCAGCCCCAGCATTTT.

The rearrangement uses TRBV3-1 and TRBJ2-1; 9 nucleotides align to TRBD2. Germline CDR1 and CDR2: LGHDT and YNNKEL (reference sequence). This CDR3 is built from 16 residues. Trimming took 1 base from V and 7 from J; bases not matched to a gene: 8. This chain's CDR3 is CASSQGVRAGGNEQFF. The CDR3 bases are TGTGCCAGCAGCCAAGGAGTCCGAGCGGGGGGAAATGAGCAGTTCTTC.

The CDR3 nucleotides read TGTGCCAGCAGTGAAGAGGGACAGGGGATTTATGGCTACACCTTC. Translation gives CASSEEGQGIYGYTF. J is TRBJ1-2 and V is TRBV6-1; 10 nucleotides align to TRBD1. V was pared by 1 base and J by 5 bases, with 4 bases of the junction left unmatched. The CDR3 runs to 15 residues. The germline V gene has CDR1 MNHNS and CDR2 SASEGT.

The sample holds a few counts of this clonotype. The CDR3 sequence: CSARDPLAGSLEQYF. The CDR3 coding sequence is TGCAGTGCTAGAGATCCCCTAGCGGGGTCCTTGGAGCAGTACTTC. The gene calls are TRBV20-1 and TRBJ2-7; 9 positions agree with TRBD2. Trimming removed 0 bases from V and 7 bases from J; junction bases left unmatched: 10. The germline gives CDR1 DFQATT, CDR2 SNEGSKA (reference sequence). This CDR3 contains 15 residues.

This clonotype was counted only a few times. The rearrangement links TRBV6-5 to TRBJ2-1; D is possibly TRBD1 (5 bases). The CDR3 has 14 residues. Germline CDR1 MNHEY, CDR2 SVGAGI. V lost 7 bases and J 5 bases, leaving 15 bases between the germline ends. The CDR3: CASTAIDSDNEQFF. CDR3 nucleotides: TGTGCCAGCACCGCCATCGACAGCGACAATGAGCAGTTCTTC.

This chain connects TRBV29-1 to TRBJ2-5; D assignment may be TRBD1 or TRBD2 (7 bases each). The CDR3 runs 14 residues. In germline, CDR1 is SQVTM, CDR2 ANQGSEA. Trimming left V 8 bases short and J 11 bases short, with 27 bases between. The CDR3 DNA follows: TGCAGCTCCTGGGGAGGGCAGGGGGAAGATGAGCAGTACTTC. This sequence encodes CSSWGGQGEDEQYF. Full variable domain (missing parts from reference TRBV29-1 and TRBJ2-5): SAVISQKPSRDICQRGTSLTIQCQVDSQVTMMFWYRQQPGQSLTLIATANQGSEATYESGFVIDKFPISRPNLTFSTLTVSNMSPEDSSIYLCSSWGGQGEDEQYFGPGTRLLVL.

This rearrangement joins TRBV7-9 to TRBJ2-3, with 12 bases that match TRBD2. In germline, CDR1 is SEHNR, CDR2 FQNEAQ (reference sequence). Trimming removed 2 bases from V and 4 bases from J; junction bases left unmatched: 13. This CDR3 spans 19 amino acids. The CDR3: CASSLRLAGGQDGPDTQYF. The CDR3 region has the DNA TGTGCCAGCAGCTTACGGCTAGCGGGGGGGCAGGATGGGCCAGATACGCAGTATTTT.

This chain connects TRBV12-3 or TRBV12-4 to TRBJ1-1, with D hard to call. The CDR3 consists of 17 residues. Trimming pared 2 bases from V and 6 bases from J, leaving 22 bases between. In nucleotides, the CDR3 is TGTGCCAGCAGTTTAAATTACCATAGGTCAATAAAGCCTGAAGCTTTCTTT. It specifies CASSLNYHRSIKPEAFF.

In its sample, this clonotype was seen a few times. The chain carries TRBV3-1 and TRBJ2-1; D is possibly TRBD2 (7 bases). Germline values: CDR1 LGHDT, CDR2 YNNKEL (reference sequence). Trimming removed 9 bases from V and 9 bases from J, with 15 bases in between. The CDR3 is made up of 12 amino acids. CDR3 region: CASGGGRREQFF. In DNA form, the CDR3 reads TGTGCCAGTGGGGGCGGGAGACGTGAGCAGTTCTTC.

The sample holds a few counts of this clonotype. The chain joins TRBV12-3 or TRBV12-4 to TRBJ2-3; 11 bases map to TRBD2. The ends lost 0 bases at V and 5 bases at J; junction bases unmatched: 4. There are 16 residues in the CDR3. The CDR3: CASSLALAGGQDTQYF. CDR3 DNA sequence: TGTGCCAGCAGTTTAGCGCTAGCGGGAGGACAAGATACGCAGTATTTT.

J is TRBJ2-2 and V is TRBV7-3; TRBD2 agrees at 8 bases. The CDR3 is 15 amino acids. V trimming: 3 bases; J trimming: 4 bases; junction bases outside the gene matches: 4. Per germline, CDR1 SGHTA and CDR2 FQGTGA. CDR3 bases: TGTGCCAGCAGCTTTAGCGGGGTGGGCACCGGGGAGCTGTTTTTT. This translates into CASSFSGVGTGELFF.

The chain carries TRBV25-1 and TRBJ2-5, with D perhaps matching TRBD1 (6 bases). Germline V lookup: CDR1 MGHDK, CDR2 SYGVNS. Trimming left V 1 base short and J 10 bases short, with 40 bases between. CDR3 length equals 22 residues. The chain's CDR3 is CASSEWGLARGRALGKRQGQYF. The CDR3 DNA sequence: TGTGCCAGCAGTGAATGGGGGTTGGCCAGGGGAAGGGCACTGGGAAAACGGCAAGGCCAGTACTTC. Combining the CDR3 with reference TRBV25-1 and TRBJ2-5 gives the whole variable domain EADIYQTPRYLVIGTGKKITLECSQTMGHDKMYWYQQDPGMELHLIHYSYGVNSTEKGDLSSESTVSRIRTEHFPLTLESARPSHTSQYLCASSEWGLARGRALGKRQGQYFGPGTRLLVL.

Note on this clonotype: Sequence at one end of the junction differs from germline and may be a read error. The chain links TRBV4-2 to TRBJ2-7, with 13 positions matching TRBD2. The CDR3 runs to 18 residues. CDR1 and CDR2 from the germline V gene are LGHNA and YNFKEQ. For the CDR3, the DNA is TGTGTCAGCAGCCGGCCGGGACTAGCGGGGCCCAACTCCTACGAGCAGTACTTC. It encodes CVSSRPGLAGPNSYEQYF.

The chain links TRBV28 to TRBJ2-2; D remains unclear. Germline V gene lookup returns CDR1 MDHEN and CDR2 SYDVKM. The CDR3 contains 17 residues. The ends were cut back, 6 bases at V and 0 bases at J, with 17 bases in the middle. In nucleotides, the CDR3 is TGTGCCAGCAGAACAGTTCCCTTGAGGTCGAACACCGGGGAGCTGTTTTTT. It encodes CASRTVPLRSNTGELFF.

This clonotype was observed a handful of times. The CDR3 bases are TGTGCTAGTGGTCAAAGGGGAGGGGGCAATGAGCAGTTCTTC. Amino acid sequence: CASGQRGGGNEQFF. This rearrangement joins TRBV12-5 to TRBJ2-1; D is possibly TRBD2 (7 bases). CDR3 length: 14 residues. With 5 bases removed from V and 6 bases from J, the gap between germline ends came to 14 bases. CDR1 and CDR2 (germline): LGHNT, FRNRAP.

The V gene is TRBV6-1, the J gene TRBJ2-7, with TRBD2 as a possible D gene (6 bases). The CDR3 runs 13 residues. Germline CDR1 reads MNHNS; CDR2 reads SASEGT. Trimming left V 3 bases short and J 6 bases short, with 12 bases between. In nucleotides, the CDR3 is TGTGCCAGCAGTGAGGCGGGACTCGTCGAGCAGTACTTC. This codes for CASSEAGLVEQYF.

V is TRBV5-4 and J is TRBJ1-1; D may be TRBD1 (6 bases). The V gene's germline CDR1 is SGHNT and CDR2 YYREEE (reference sequence). This CDR3 has 15 amino acids. The germline V and J ends were trimmed by 4 bases and 0 bases, with 13 bases remaining between them. The CDR3 DNA reads as TGTGCCAGCAGCCCGTCCAGGGGCGTGAACACTGAAGCTTTCTTT. As protein: CASSPSRGVNTEAFF.

This clonotype turned up a few times. The J gene is TRBJ2-3, the V gene TRBV20-1; D possibly corresponds to TRBD1 (6 bases). Trimming cost V 4 bases and J 5 bases, with 13 bases left between them. Germline V gene lookup returns CDR1 DFQATT and CDR2 SNEGSKA (reference sequence). CDR3 length: 13 residues. In nucleotides, the CDR3 is TGCAGTGCTATCCGGACAGTTTTAGATACGCAGTATTTT. Its translation is CSAIRTVLDTQYF.

About this clonotype itself: The junction does not match germline at one end; this may be a read error. The CDR3 nucleotides are TGTGCCACCAGTGATCAACGATATACGCGGTATTTT. It translates to CATSDQRYTRYF. The chain links TRBV24-1 to TRBJ2-3; D gene uncertain. There are 12 residues in the CDR3. Germline values: CDR1 KGHDR, CDR2 SFDVKD.

The chain has TRBV6-6 and TRBJ2-6; D gene ambiguous. With 2 bases removed from V and 5 bases from J, the gap between germline ends came to 1 base. The CDR3 is 12 residues long. Germline V gene sequence: CDR1 MNHNY, CDR2 SVGAGI (reference sequence). CDR3 sequence (DNA): TGTGCCAGCAGTTACAGGGCCAACGTCCTGACTTTC. Protein product: CASSYRANVLTF.

The rearrangement links TRBV20-1 to TRBJ2-1; tentatively, D is TRBD1 or TRBD2 (5 bases each). Germline V gene lookup returns CDR1 DFQATT and CDR2 SNEGSKA (reference sequence). CDR3 length: 15 residues. V was clipped by 3 bases and J by 7 bases, with 19 bases between them. CDR3 nucleotides: TGCAGTGCTAGCGCTTTGGGGACCTCGGGGAATGAGCAGTTCTTC. It codes for CSASALGTSGNEQFF.

J is TRBJ2-7 and V is TRBV6-5; the D is unclear. Germline CDR1 MNHEY, CDR2 SVGAGI. Trimming took 1 base from V and 2 from J, leaving 12 bases between them. CDR3 length equals 15 residues. The CDR3 region is CASSYLSDAAYEQYF. The CDR3 DNA reads TGTGCCAGCAGTTACTTGTCAGACGCCGCCTACGAGCAGTACTTC.

The table lists this clonotype with a few counts. V is TRBV6-2 or TRBV6-3 and J is TRBJ2-1; no definite D call. The V and J ends lost 0 bases and 11 bases respectively, with 14 bases between them. CDR1 and CDR2 (germline): MNHEY, SVGEGT. The CDR3 consists of 14 residues. This CDR3 is CASSYSNLSGQQFF. In nucleotides, the CDR3 is TGTGCCAGCAGTTACTCGAATCTATCAGGTCAGCAGTTCTTC.

The chain joins TRBV20-1 to TRBJ1-2, with 7 positions matching TRBD1. Germline-derived CDR1 and CDR2 are DFQATT and SNEGSKA (reference sequence). V was pared by 4 bases and J by 7 bases, with 9 bases of the junction left unmatched. CDR3 size: 13 residues. The CDR3 spells CSATLQGFGGYTF. The DNA of the CDR3 is TGCAGTGCTACCCTACAGGGGTTTGGTGGCTACACCTTC.